The clone carrying this T cell receptor beta chain has just a few counts. These data originate in a study of blood T cell repertoires in COVID-19. As for the study in general: Acute and convalescent COVID-19 samples came from the United States, Italy and Spain. PBMCs, B-cell-depleted T cells, or T cells provided the cDNA or gDNA that made up the material.

In the original analysis: Reference gene primer amplification gave nucleated cell count estimates. Clones were read by immunoSEQ multiplex PCR, and TCRdb kept only the in-frame ones, dropping some. V, J and clone size were drawn from that table, and D and trimming were deduced from the DNA. Altogether about 110,000 clones are present, 80% to 85% being singletons, with the ten largest covering 7.9%. Looked up from germline, CDR1 is SGHDN and CDR2 is FVKESK. Trimming stripped 2 bases from V and 1 base from J, with 8 bases between. The CDR3 is 14 amino acids. The origin of this receptor is a man between 70 and 80 years old with acute or convalescent COVID-19. Input material: peripheral blood. The chain links TRBV14 to TRBJ1-1; a possible D gene is TRBD1 (5 bases). CDR3 coding DNA: TGTGCCAGCAGCCAAAGGACACCGAACACTGAAGCTTTCTTT. Its protein product is CASSQRTPNTEAFF.